The T cell receptor beta chain described here comes from a study of glioma-infiltrating T cells after dendritic cell vaccination. Study details: Dendritic cell vaccination trial patients had either newly diagnosed or recurrent glioblastoma. Study outcomes and limitations: Patients with more pretreatment TILs had longer time to progression and survival. Higher TCR clonality did not directly relate to longer survival.

As regards this clone: The antigen is unknown.

The CDR3 loop spans 15 amino acids. CDR1 and CDR2 from the germline V gene are SNHLY and FYNNEI. With 4 bases clipped from V and 9 bases from J, the junction kept 8 bases outside the gene matches. Produced via immunoSEQ multiplex PCR; TCRdb's table is partial and in-frame only. The table lists tens of thousands of clones, roughly 85% of them singletons. Time point reported: after dendritic cell vaccination, including at tumor progression/relapse. All glioblastoma patients lacked an isocitrate dehydrogenase mutation. The clonotype was recovered from a human donor with glioblastoma. This chain uses TRBV2 with TRBJ2-1, with 11 bases aligning to TRBD1. The sample here was blood, taken after dendritic cell vaccination. As DNA, the CDR3 is TGTGCCAGCAGTGGTCCCGGGACAGGGGGTAGTGAGCAGTTCTTC. It specifies CASSGPGTGGSEQFF. The full variable domain, in which reference TRBV2 and TRBJ2-1 provide the parts outside the CDR3, is EPEVTQTPSHQVTQMGQEVILRCVPISNHLYFYWYRQILGQKVEFLVSFYNNEISEKSEIFDDQFSVERPDGSNFTLKIRSTKLEDSAMYFCASSGPGTGGSEQFFGPGTRLTVL.